The source of this TCR beta chain is a study of CD8+ T cells in alopecia areata. Extraction of RNA preceded its reverse transcription into cDNA, which served as the sequencing template. Profiled with immunoSEQ multiplex PCR; TCRdb holds only in-frame clones, not every one. The sample gives over 9,000 clones, around 67% of which show up once; nearly 15% is in the top ten. Peripheral blood and lesional scalp punch biopsies were taken from alopecia areata patients. From germline, CDR1 is SGHTA and CDR2 FQGTGA. The junction had 4 bases not matched to a gene; V was cut back by 4 bases and J by 5 bases. This CDR3 is 14 amino acids long.

Sequenced material: skin. The receptor's source is a human donor with alopecia areata. J is TRBJ2-5 and V is TRBV7-3; 10 bases are shared with TRBD1. CDR3 amino acids: CASSSTGGGETQYF. CDR3 DNA: TGTGCCAGCAGCTCGACAGGGGGCGGGGAGACCCAGTACTTC.